This section outlines one T cell receptor (beta chain) sequence together with its context. Its antigen remains unidentified. Produced via immunoSEQ multiplex PCR; TCRdb's table is partial and in-frame only. Altogether fewer than 120,000 clones are present, around 81% being singletons, with the ten largest covering less than 5%. This sample stems from a study of T cell responses to AZD1222 COVID-19 vaccine. Study summary: Both about-4-week and about-12-week second-dose recipients were combined.

Germline loops: CDR1 MNHEY, CDR2 SVGEGT. The CDR3 runs 16 residues. Losses at the gene ends were 5 bases for V and 4 bases for J; bases not matched to a gene: 9. Findings and limits, study-wide: Nearly half of spike-specific TCRs reportedly target variant regions that are unmutated in the B.1.351 and B.1.1.7 variants.

The V call is TRBV6-2 or TRBV6-3, the J call TRBJ2-1; TRBD1 agrees at 9 bases. Sample: peripheral blood, taken on day 0 of AZD1222 vaccination. The TCR sequence derives from an adult in good health. The CDR3 region is CASSQMDRGGYNEQFF. In DNA, the CDR3 is TGTGCCAGCAGTCAGATGGACAGGGGCGGATACAATGAGCAGTTCTTC.